What follows is one T cell receptor beta chain and its context. The antigen remains undetermined. This specimen belongs to a study of T cells in Graves' hyperthyroidism and ophthalmopathy. Study-wide background: Once the initial diagnosis was made, peripheral blood was obtained before any treatment. Study-level points and caveats: Most clonotypes that expanded in the thyroid above 0.001 also showed up in blood. Ophthalmopathy, as predicted by the model, came a median 6.5 months after the prediction.

RNA transcripts provided the source from which TCR beta CDR3 regions were amplified. TCR CDR3 regions were first amplified by RT-PCR with HTBI primers. TCRdb reanalysed the multiplex PCR reads using MiXCR and keeps one entry per CDR3 protein. The sample contains approximately 600,000 distinct CDR3 sequences, roughly 15% of which appear only once. Reasons for excluding patients were uncontrolled infection, other autoimmune disease, pregnancy or lactation. Germline CDR1 is LNHDA and CDR2 is SQIVND (reference sequence). With V trimmed by 7 bases and J by 3 bases, 11 bases remained unmatched. This CDR3 comprises 15 residues.

Sequenced input: blood. The gene calls are TRBV19 and TRBJ1-1, with 7 bases matching TRBD1. This receptor was taken from a woman between 35 and 50 years old with Graves' ophthalmopathy. CDR3 nucleotide sequence: TGTGCCAGTAATTCCGGGTCGGACAGGCACACTGAAGCTTTCTTT. Protein: CASNSGSDRHTEAFF. Full variable domain (rest looked up from reference TRBV19 and TRBJ1-1): DGGITQSPKYLFRKEGQNVTLSCEQNLNHDAMYWYRQDPGQGLRLIYYSQIVNDFQKGDIAEGYSVSREKKESFPLTVTSAQKNPTAFYLCASNSGSDRHTEAFFGQGTRLTVV.